The 15 T cell receptor beta chains presented below share a single source sample, sequenced in a study of T cell responses to AZD1222 COVID-19 vaccine. Data came from immunoSEQ multiplex PCR; TCRdb stores just in-frame clones and leaves some out. The sample records tens of thousands of clones, roughly nine tenths being singletons. Specimen: peripheral blood, collected on day 0 of AZD1222 vaccination. These receptors were collected from an adult in good health.

The chain joins TRBV27 to TRBJ1-3; 8 bases are shared with TRBD1. From germline, CDR1 is MNHEY and CDR2 SMNVEV (reference sequence). This CDR3 has 13 amino acids. J was trimmed by 4 bases and V by 6 bases; bases with no gene match: 2. The CDR3 loop reads CASRRTGGNTIYF. The CDR3 DNA is TGTGCCAGCAGGCGGACAGGGGGAAACACCATATATTTT.

The genes are TRBV5-1 and TRBJ2-6; D gene unclear. The CDR3 has 17 amino acids. CDR1 is SGHRS and CDR2 is YFSETQ in the germline V gene. Trimming pared 0 bases from V and 4 bases from J, leaving 14 bases between. The CDR3: CASSLALPQLGANVLTF. As DNA, the CDR3 is TGCGCCAGCAGCTTGGCCCTCCCCCAGCTAGGGGCCAACGTCCTGACTTTC.

This chain joins TRBV5-4 and TRBJ2-2; 7 bases align to TRBD1. The germline V gene has CDR1 SGHNT and CDR2 YYREEE (reference sequence). The CDR3 has 16 residues. Unmatched junction bases numbered 7, after V lost 4 bases and J lost 1 base. As DNA, the CDR3 is TGTGCCAGCAGCAGGGGACAGCCCGAGAACACCGGGGAGCTGTTTTTT. The encoded protein is CASSRGQPENTGELFF.

J is TRBJ2-3 and V is TRBV28, with 8 bases aligning to TRBD1. Germline CDR1 and CDR2: MDHEN and SYDVKM. The CDR3 contains 17 residues. After removal of 3 bases from V and 5 bases from J, the junction contained 13 bases not matched to a gene. The CDR3 here is CASSFSVMGQAGDTQYF. The CDR3 DNA follows: TGTGCCAGCAGTTTTTCCGTCATGGGACAGGCGGGAGATACGCAGTATTTT.

The chain couples TRBV6-5 to TRBJ2-5; a weak D match, TRBD2 (6 bases). Trimming took off 0 bases at V and 2 bases at J, with 13 bases between the two ends. Germline CDR1 and CDR2: MNHEY and SVGAGI. The CDR3 is 16 residues long. The CDR3 DNA reads TGTGCCAGCAGTTACTCGGTCAGCGGGTTACAAGAGACCCAGTACTTC. This gives the protein CASSYSVSGLQETQYF.

This chain joins TRBV5-1 and TRBJ1-4, with a tentative D call TRBD1 (5 bases). The CDR3 is made up of 13 amino acids. The germline CDR1 and CDR2 sequences are SGHRS and YFSETQ. V was shortened by 10 bases and J by 0 bases, with 10 bases between the two germline ends. This chain's CDR3 is CASWDATNEKLFF. Written as DNA, the CDR3 is TGCGCCTCCTGGGACGCAACTAATGAAAAACTGTTTTTT.

This clone appeared a few times. V is TRBV12-5 and J is TRBJ1-1, with D hard to call. Germline V gene sequence: CDR1 LGHNT, CDR2 FRNRAP. Trimming pared 2 bases from V and 1 base from J, leaving 5 bases between. The CDR3 consists of 13 residues. The CDR3 loop reads CASGLMQNTEAFF. The CDR3, as DNA: TGTGCTAGTGGTTTGATGCAGAACACTGAAGCTTTCTTT.

The chain joins TRBV7-9 to TRBJ2-5, with 8 bases lining up with TRBD1. CDR1 is SEHNR, CDR2 FQNEAQ, per germline (reference sequence). The J segment lost 6 bases and the V segment lost 4 bases, leaving 4 bases of the junction unmatched. CDR3 size: 13 residues. The CDR3 coding sequence is TGTGCCAGCAGCTCGGACAGGGTGAAGACCCAGTACTTC. Its translation is CASSSDRVKTQYF.

This clone was seen a single time. The gene calls are TRBV7-7 and TRBJ2-1; D unclear. This CDR3 is 13 amino acids long. From germline, CDR1 is SSHAT and CDR2 FNYEAQ (reference sequence). V dropped 5 bases and J dropped 3 bases, with 8 bases sitting between them. The CDR3 is CASSPQDYNEQFF. The CDR3 nucleotides are TGTGCCAGCAGCCCCCAGGACTACAATGAGCAGTTCTTC.

V and J are TRBV7-8 and TRBJ1-5; no clear D. The V gene lost 5 bases and the J gene lost 0 bases, with 11 bases spanning the gap. The CDR3 length is 15 residues. CDR1 is SGHVS and CDR2 is FQNEAQ in the germline V gene. The CDR3 sequence is CASSAPGLSNQPQHF. The DNA for the CDR3 is TGTGCCAGCAGCGCACCGGGTCTTAGCAATCAGCCCCAGCATTTT.

V is TRBV9 and J is TRBJ1-4; no clear D gene. The germline V and J ends were trimmed by 0 bases and 0 bases, with 3 bases remaining between them. Germline V gene data show CDR1 as SGDLS and CDR2 as YYNGEE. CDR3 length: 14 residues. DNA of the CDR3: TGTGCCAGCAGCGTAGGGGCAACTAATGAAAAACTGTTTTTT. Its protein is CASSVGATNEKLFF.

This rearrangement joins TRBV7-2 to TRBJ1-2; D possibly corresponds to TRBD1 (6 bases). Trimming removed 5 bases at V and 4 bases at J, with 17 bases between. CDR3 length: 15 amino acids. Germline V lookup: CDR1 SGHTA, CDR2 FQGNSA. In nucleotides, the CDR3 is TGTGCCAGCAGCCCACAGGGTAGTGGCGGCTATGGCTACACCTTC. This encodes CASSPQGSGGYGYTF.

The rearrangement joins TRBV19 to TRBJ2-3, with TRBD1 as a possible D gene (5 bases). Deletions cut 6 bases from V and 2 bases from J, with 15 bases between. The CDR3 sequence is 15 residues long. CDR1 is LNHDA, CDR2 SQIVND, per germline (reference sequence). Here the CDR3 reads CASRRQAGITDTQYF. In DNA, the CDR3 is TGTGCCAGTAGGCGGCAGGCAGGGATCACAGATACGCAGTATTTT.

The gene calls are TRBV5-4 and TRBJ2-7; 11 bases fit TRBD2. The germline V gene has CDR1 SGHNT and CDR2 YYREEE (reference sequence). J lost 6 bases, V lost 5 bases, and 10 bases had no gene match. The CDR3 has 15 amino acids. The CDR3 DNA is TGTGCCAGCAGGCCTTTTCCCGGGACTAGCGGCGAGCAGTACTTC. Its translation is CASRPFPGTSGEQYF.

V and J are TRBV5-1 and TRBJ1-2; weak D call: TRBD1 (5 bases). The CDR3 is made up of 14 amino acids. Germline V gene lookup returns CDR1 SGHRS and CDR2 YFSETQ. V lost 0 bases and J 2 bases, leaving 8 bases between the germline ends. CDR3 in DNA: TGCGCCAGCAGCTTGGACGGGGGGAACTATGGCTACACCTTC. It yields the protein CASSLDGGNYGYTF.